The source of this T cell receptor (beta chain) is a study of graft-versus-host responses after intestinal transplantation (dated by TCRdb to the early 2020s). For the study in its entirety: Multivisceral, liver-intestinal, or isolated intestinal transplants were received by the recipients. Anti-thymocyte globulin induction was given to all recipients, followed by maintenance tacrolimus and steroids for 2 to 3 years. After intestinal transplantation, graft-versus-host and host-versus-graft alloreactive T cell clones were followed in the graft, circulation and bone marrow using bulk TCR-beta CDR3 sequencing. To identify alloreactive clones, pre-transplant mixed lymphocyte reaction products were sequenced and compared with unstimulated pre-transplant donor and recipient T cells. The cohort enrolled around 25 intestinal transplant recipients including one retransplant, and a few patients lacking pretransplant specimens were excluded. Donor T cell macrochimerism was defined as a peak of at least 4% donor T cells among recipient peripheral blood mononuclear cells. Rather than being sequenced by the commercial service, samples from a few later patients were sequenced in-house on an Illumina MiSeq and processed with MiXCR.

Regarding this clone: No antigen is known for it. Base quality data are lacking; no much larger clone is found one base away.

In light of the paper, this sample's time point label describes: cells obtained before transplantation from donor or recipient. CD3+CD4+ and CD3+CD8+ populations were FACS-sorted from unstimulated pre-transplant donor and recipient cells taken from spleen or lymph nodes. Receptors were amplified or captured by the immunoSEQ multiplex PCR assay. For most patients, genomic DNA was isolated with the Qiagen DNeasy Blood and Tissue Kit and shipped frozen to Adaptive Biotechnologies for TCR sequencing. For most patients, genomic DNA was subjected to high-throughput TCR-beta CDR3 sequencing by Adaptive Biotechnologies. The authors' analysis ran thus. Adaptive's ImmunoSEQ software was the source of the TCR sequencing data for fewer than 20 patients, while three other patients were processed with MiXCR and VDJtools. To correct CD4 versus CD8 sorting errors, any sequence found in both subsets at a frequency ratio below 5:1 was removed. CDR3 nucleotide sequences shared between donor and recipient were removed because the origin of such sequences could not be assigned. Alloreactive clones required at least 2-fold expansion over unstimulated cells and minimum CFSE-low frequency of 0.002% (template counts) or 0.001% (read counts). Clones were considered mappable if detected in sequenced pre-transplant spleen, lymph node, or MLR CFSE-low populations of the donor or recipient. Cumulative frequency of alloreactive clones was calculated as a percentage of all sequences weighted by copy number. Sourced from immuneACCESS, this table was stored by TCRdb with only in-frame sequences that have V and J called. A share of the clones is absent; for the studies checked, an unresolved V gene accounts for under half, and the remainder has no known explanation. The V and J calls and clone size were taken over from that table, and D and trimming were inferred from the DNA. Recorded for this sample are approximately 90,000 clones; 80% to 95% of them occurred a single time. Clones ranked in the top ten supply 7.6% of the sample.

The germline V gene yields SGHRS for CDR1 and YFSETQ for CDR2. Counted from cysteine to phenylalanine, this CDR3 has 18 amino acids. Only the CDR3 DNA stays, 54 bases, in frame from base 1. Trimming leaves V shorter by 4 bases and J shorter by 0 bases, with the junction holding 12 bases beyond the gene matches. Broad study findings and their caveats: Early after transplant, peak levels of circulating GvH clones were found to be associated with declines in HvG clones. Conclusions were limited by the relatively low number and heterogeneity of intestinal transplant patients. GvH clones were detected in recipient bone marrow, and some appeared earlier in ileal mucosa or blood, consistent with an intestinal mucosal origin. In patients with donor T cell macrochimerism, the allografts had high GvH to HvG T cell clonal ratios.

The sequence was collected from a human donor who was the organ donor for an intestinal transplant. The specimen comprised unstimulated CD8+ T cells sorted from spleen or lymph node cells, sampled before transplant. The sequence is built from TRBV5-1 and TRBJ2-3, with 9 bases aligning to TRBD2. Here is the DNA: TGCGCCAGCAGCCCACTAGCGGGCCCTTGGGGGAGCACAGATACGCAGTATTTT. It specifies CASSPLAGPWGSTDTQYF.